These 25 T cell receptor beta chains share one sample of origin, sequenced in a study of read filtering for tumor transcriptome and immune sequencing. Molecular barcoded adaptors covering alpha/delta and beta/gamma chains were used on 400 to 450 ng RNA. One entry per CDR3 protein, called by TCRdb with MiXCR from the reads. The table has more than 30,000 distinct CDR3 sequences, around 15% seen once. The specimen was a population of CD138-negative cells sorted from bone marrow. These receptors were collected from a donor older than 35 with multiple myeloma.

This clonotype was seen many times. The rearrangement joins TRBV9 to TRBJ2-3, with 12 bases aligning to TRBD2. There are 16 residues in the CDR3. Germline V gene sequence: CDR1 SGDLS, CDR2 YYNGEE. The V and J ends lost 5 bases and 2 bases, in that order; junction bases with no gene match: 6. This CDR3 is CASSAGTSGHTDTQYF. The DNA of the CDR3 is TGTGCCAGCAGTGCGGGGACTAGCGGGCACACAGATACGCAGTATTTT. Supplemented by reference TRBV9 and TRBJ2-3, the full variable domain reads DSGVTQTPKHLITATGQRVTLRCSPRSGDLSVYWYQQSLDQGLQFLIQYYNGEERAKGNILERFSAQQFPDLHSELNLSSLELGDSALYFCASSAGTSGHTDTQYFGPGTRLTVL.

The sample holds many counts of this clonotype. The chain joins TRBV3-1 to TRBJ2-1, with 11 nucleotides matching TRBD2. Germline V gene sequence: CDR1 LGHDT, CDR2 YNNKEL (reference sequence). Germline trimming cut 8 bases from V and 4 bases from J; bases unmatched to any gene: 7. This CDR3 has 15 amino acids. CDR3: CASSTTSGSYNEQFF. The CDR3 bases are TGTGCCAGCTCCACAACTAGCGGGAGTTACAATGAGCAGTTCTTC.

This clonotype showed up many times. The chain couples TRBV2 to TRBJ1-4; 7 bases map to TRBD1. V lost 4 bases and J lost 3; bases outside the gene matches: 2. Germline lookup yields CDR1 SNHLY and CDR2 FYNNEI. CDR3 length: 14 residues. Written as DNA, the CDR3 is TGTGCCAGCAGTGGACAGGGTTCTAATGAAAAACTGTTTTTT. It specifies CASSGQGSNEKLFF.

In DNA form, the CDR3 reads TGCGCCAGCAGCCAAGATTCGGCCGGGGAGCTGTTTTTT. This translates into CASSQDSAGELFF. The chain employs TRBV4-3 and TRBJ2-2; D is ambiguous. This CDR3 region has 13 residues. The germline gives CDR1 LGHNA, CDR2 YSLEER. V gave up 0 bases and J gave up 6 bases, with 5 bases separating them.

The rearrangement joins TRBV6-5 to TRBJ2-1, with 9 bases fitting TRBD1. The germline gives CDR1 MNHEY, CDR2 SVGAGI. There are 15 residues in the CDR3. With V trimmed by 7 bases and J by 0 bases, 4 bases remained unmatched. CDR3 sequence: CASTRDRASYNEQFF. DNA for the CDR3: TGTGCCAGCACCAGGGACAGGGCCTCCTACAATGAGCAGTTCTTC.

Concerning this clonotype itself: One end of the junction is discordant with germline, which a read error may explain. The rearrangement joins TRBV5-4 to TRBJ2-3; 9 positions agree with TRBD1. The CDR3 spans 17 residues. Germline CDR1 SGHNT, CDR2 YYREEE (reference sequence). The CDR3 sequence is CASSKAGQGLSAETQYF. CDR3 bases: TGTGCCAGCAGCAAGGCGGGACAGGGCTTGAGCGCAGAAACGCAGTATTTT.

As to this clonotype: The conserved final phenylalanine or tryptophan is absent from the CDR3, which likely points to a read error. This chain links TRBV7-2 with TRBJ2-1, with a weak D call TRBD2 (6 bases). The germline gives CDR1 SGHTA, CDR2 FQGNSA. With 7 bases removed from V and 6 bases from J, the gap between germline ends came to 22 bases. The CDR3 loop spans 16 amino acids. The CDR3 nucleotides are TGTGCCAGCACCGGTCGGGCGCTCCTGGGAGGCAATGAGCAGTTCCTC. Its translation: CASTGRALLGGNEQFL.

The table lists this clonotype with many counts. DNA of the CDR3: TGTGCCAGCAGCCCTAGGGGACAGGGGGCGGACATTCAGTACTTC. Amino acids: CASSPRGQGADIQYF. The chain recombines TRBV3-1 with TRBJ2-4, with TRBD1 matching over 12 bases. The V and J ends lost 4 bases and 8 bases, in that order; junction bases with no gene match: 6. This CDR3 is built from 15 residues. Germline values: CDR1 LGHDT, CDR2 YNNKEL (reference sequence).

In its sample, this clonotype was seen many times. The V call is TRBV5-5, the J call TRBJ1-4, with D perhaps TRBD1 (5 bases). The germline V and J ends were trimmed by 4 bases and 8 bases, with 15 bases remaining between them. The germline V gene has CDR1 SGHKS and CDR2 YYEKEE (reference sequence). The CDR3 runs 14 residues. The CDR3 coding sequence is TGTGCCAGCAGCGACCGCGGGGGAGGAGAAAAACTGTTTTTT. As protein: CASSDRGGGEKLFF.

Ten or more counts support this clonotype. The chain employs TRBV3-1 and TRBJ1-1; D uncertain. Germline values: CDR1 LGHDT, CDR2 YNNKEL (reference sequence). V lost 3 bases and J 6 bases, leaving 17 bases between the germline ends. The CDR3 extends over 15 amino acids. The CDR3 loop is CASSHSPLVWPEAFF. In DNA, the CDR3 is TGTGCCAGCAGCCACAGCCCTCTGGTTTGGCCTGAAGCTTTCTTT.

This clonotype was recorded at least ten times. The chain carries TRBV3-1 and TRBJ2-1; 7 bases map to TRBD2. The V gene's germline CDR1 is LGHDT and CDR2 YNNKEL (reference sequence). CDR3 length equals 14 residues. V shed 6 bases and J 3 bases; nucleotides not matched to a gene: 5. The CDR3 protein is CASRTSGIYNEQFF. In DNA, the CDR3 is TGTGCCAGCAGAACAAGCGGGATCTACAATGAGCAGTTCTTC.

This clonotype has ten or more counts. This chain connects TRBV27 to TRBJ2-7; possible D gene TRBD1, 5 bases. CDR1 MNHEY and CDR2 SMNVEV come from the germline V gene (reference sequence). The CDR3 has 13 residues. V lost 0 bases and J lost 3, with 6 bases in between. CDR3 sequence: CASSLSRGYEQYF. Written as DNA, the CDR3 is TGTGCCAGCAGTTTATCTAGGGGCTACGAGCAGTACTTC.

The sample holds many counts of this clonotype. The chain links TRBV20-1 to TRBJ1-5; 8 bases line up with TRBD1. The CDR3 extends over 13 amino acids. Germline CDR1 is DFQATT and CDR2 is SNEGSKA (reference sequence). Germline trimming cut 6 bases from V and 3 bases from J; bases unmatched to any gene: 4. The CDR3 bases are TGCAGTGCGGGGGGACAGGACAATCAGCCCCAGCATTTT. Translating gives CSAGGQDNQPQHF.

The sample holds many counts of this clonotype. This may be a read error: a much more frequent sequence differs by one nucleotide. The J gene is TRBJ2-1, the V gene TRBV7-9; TRBD2 might be the D (5 bases). CDR1 and CDR2 (germline): SEHNR, FQNEAQ (reference sequence). This CDR3 is 13 amino acids long. CDR3 loop: CASTSGGENEQSF. Written as DNA, the CDR3 is TGTGCCAGCACCAGCGGAGGAGAGAATGAGCAGTCCTTC.

At least ten counts were recorded for this clonotype. The chain joins TRBV9 to TRBJ2-5; 13 bases match TRBD2. The ends lost 4 bases at V and 6 bases at J; junction bases unmatched: 9. This CDR3 has 16 amino acids. Germline values: CDR1 SGDLS, CDR2 YYNGEE. CDR3 region: CASSPPGLAGVQTQYF. Here the CDR3 DNA reads TGTGCCAGCAGCCCCCCCGGACTAGCGGGAGTTCAGACCCAGTACTTC.

This chain connects TRBV6-6 to TRBJ1-5, with 8 bases lining up with TRBD1. Germline V gene sequence: CDR1 MNHNY, CDR2 SVGAGI (reference sequence). The CDR3 extends over 14 amino acids. V lost 6 bases, J lost 2 bases, and 3 bases stayed unmatched. CDR3 sequence reads: CASSQGAGNQPQHF. CDR3 DNA: TGTGCCAGCAGCCAGGGGGCGGGCAATCAGCCCCAGCATTTT.

In this sample, this clonotype turned up many times. The chain has TRBV3-1 and TRBJ1-1; no clear D gene. The V and J ends lost 4 bases and 6 bases respectively, with 12 bases between them. CDR1 is LGHDT and CDR2 is YNNKEL in the germline V gene (reference sequence). This CDR3 contains 13 residues. The CDR3 reads CASSLKGAPEAFF. The CDR3 DNA reads TGTGCCAGCAGCCTCAAGGGCGCGCCTGAAGCTTTCTTT.

Regarding this clonotype: A much more abundant neighbour one base away suggests this may be a read error. The chain has TRBV20-1 and TRBJ1-5, with a weak D call TRBD1 (5 bases). The length of the CDR3 is 16 residues. Germline values: CDR1 DFQATT, CDR2 SNEGSKA (reference sequence). The CDR3 DNA sequence: TGCAGTGCTAGTGGCGGGGGTTCGGGCAGCAATCAGCCCCAGCGTTTT. It encodes CSASGGGSGSNQPQRF.

This clonotype was detected ten times or more. This chain uses TRBV13 with TRBJ1-2, with 11 nucleotides matching TRBD1. The CDR3 has 14 residues. Per the germline V gene, CDR1 is PRHDT and CDR2 is FYEKMQ (reference sequence). V was pared by 4 bases and J by 5 bases, with 3 bases of the junction left unmatched. The CDR3 protein is CASSSGTGGYGYTF. CDR3 DNA: TGTGCCAGCAGCTCCGGGACAGGGGGTTATGGCTACACCTTC.

This clonotype was detected many times. The chain employs TRBV3-1 and TRBJ1-2, with TRBD1 matching 11 bases. CDR1 LGHDT and CDR2 YNNKEL come from the germline V gene (reference sequence). CDR3 length equals 14 residues. Trimming cost V 4 bases and J 6 bases; bases outside gene matches: 4. CDR3 DNA: TGTGCCAGCAGCCCATCGGACAGGGGGCATGGCTACACCTTC. This sequence encodes CASSPSDRGHGYTF.

Only a few counts were recorded for this clonotype. V is TRBV7-8 and J is TRBJ2-2; 10 bases map to TRBD2. Germline V gives CDR1 SGHVS, CDR2 FQNEAQ. CDR3 length: 14 amino acids. The junction had 3 bases not matched to a gene; V was cut back by 10 bases and J by 1 base. CDR3: CATRTSGNTGELFF. Written as DNA, the CDR3 is TGTGCCACAAGGACTAGCGGGAACACCGGGGAGCTGTTTTTT.

The V gene is TRBV7-3, the J gene TRBJ2-3; D tentatively fits TRBD1 or TRBD2 (5 bases each). The CDR3 is 15 amino acids. Germline loops: CDR1 SGHTA, CDR2 FQGTGA. With 2 bases removed from V and 0 bases from J, the gap between germline ends came to 9 bases. Here the CDR3 DNA reads TGTGCCAGCAGCTTAGACGGGGCTAGCACAGATACGCAGTATTTT. This codes for CASSLDGASTDTQYF.

This clonotype came up many times. The chain links TRBV21-1 to TRBJ1-5. TRBV21-1 is labeled a pseudogene. This CDR3 comprises 15 residues. The CDR3, as DNA: TGTGCCAGCAGCTACGACAATACTCGGGGTCAGCCCCAGCATTTT. Its translation is CASSYDNTRGQPQHF.

This clonotype occurred many times. V usage is TRBV20-1 and J usage is TRBJ2-1, with a tentative D call TRBD2 (5 bases). The V gene's germline CDR1 is DFQATT and CDR2 SNEGSKA (reference sequence). The CDR3 contains 14 residues. The germline V and J ends were trimmed by 3 bases and 3 bases, with 12 bases remaining between them. The chain's CDR3 is CSASPRVRYNEQFF. The CDR3, as DNA: TGCAGTGCTAGTCCGCGGGTTCGCTACAATGAGCAGTTCTTC.

Many counts were recorded for this clonotype. V usage is TRBV7-8 and J usage is TRBJ2-7; D may be TRBD1 or TRBD2 (6 bases each). V lost 0 bases and J lost 5, with 17 bases in between. The CDR3 sequence is 16 residues long. CDR1 is SGHVS, CDR2 FQNEAQ, per germline. CDR3 bases: TGTGCCAGCAGCTTAGCGAAAAGGGGGGTAGCGGACGAGCAGTACTTC. It specifies CASSLAKRGVADEQYF.